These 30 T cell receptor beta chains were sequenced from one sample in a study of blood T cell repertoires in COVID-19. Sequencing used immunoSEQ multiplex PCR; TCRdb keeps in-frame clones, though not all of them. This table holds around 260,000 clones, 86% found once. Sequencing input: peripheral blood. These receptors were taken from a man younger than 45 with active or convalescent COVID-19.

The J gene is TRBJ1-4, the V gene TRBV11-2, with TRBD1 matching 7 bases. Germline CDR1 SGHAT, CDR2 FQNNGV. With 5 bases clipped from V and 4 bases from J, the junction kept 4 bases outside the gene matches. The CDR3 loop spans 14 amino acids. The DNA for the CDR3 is TGTGCCAGCAGCGAAGACAGGGTTAATGAAAAACTGTTTTTT. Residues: CASSEDRVNEKLFF.

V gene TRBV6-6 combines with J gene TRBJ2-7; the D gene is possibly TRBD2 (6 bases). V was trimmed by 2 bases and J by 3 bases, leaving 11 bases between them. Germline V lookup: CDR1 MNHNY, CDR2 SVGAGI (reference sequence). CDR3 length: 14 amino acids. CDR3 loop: CASSYGWGDYEQYF. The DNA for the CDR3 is TGTGCCAGCAGTTACGGGTGGGGGGACTACGAGCAGTACTTC.

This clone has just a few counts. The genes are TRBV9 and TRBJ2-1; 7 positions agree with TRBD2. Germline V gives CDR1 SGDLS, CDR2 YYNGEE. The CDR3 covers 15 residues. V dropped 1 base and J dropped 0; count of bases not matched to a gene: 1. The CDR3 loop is CASSVREGSYNEQFF. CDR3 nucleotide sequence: TGTGCCAGCAGCGTAAGGGAGGGCTCCTACAATGAGCAGTTCTTC.

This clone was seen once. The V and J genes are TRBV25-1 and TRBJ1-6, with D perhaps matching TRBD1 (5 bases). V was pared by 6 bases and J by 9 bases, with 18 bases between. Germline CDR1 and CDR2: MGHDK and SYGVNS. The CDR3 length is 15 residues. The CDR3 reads CASSEDWAGISPLHF. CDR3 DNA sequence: TGTGCCAGCAGCGAAGACTGGGCAGGGATTTCACCCCTCCACTTT.

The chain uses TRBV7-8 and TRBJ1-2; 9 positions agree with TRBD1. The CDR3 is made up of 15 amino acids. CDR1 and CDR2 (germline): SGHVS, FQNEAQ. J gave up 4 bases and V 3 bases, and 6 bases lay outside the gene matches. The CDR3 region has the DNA TGTGCCAGCAGCTTGGGGGGACAGGGTGCCTATGGCTACACCTTC. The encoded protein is CASSLGGQGAYGYTF.

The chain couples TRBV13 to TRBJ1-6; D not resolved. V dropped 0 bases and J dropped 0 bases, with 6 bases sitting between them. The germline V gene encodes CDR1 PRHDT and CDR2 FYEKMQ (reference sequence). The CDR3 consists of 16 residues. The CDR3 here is CASSLGLISYNSPLHF. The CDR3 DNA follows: TGTGCCAGCAGCTTAGGACTGATCTCCTATAATTCACCCCTCCACTTT.

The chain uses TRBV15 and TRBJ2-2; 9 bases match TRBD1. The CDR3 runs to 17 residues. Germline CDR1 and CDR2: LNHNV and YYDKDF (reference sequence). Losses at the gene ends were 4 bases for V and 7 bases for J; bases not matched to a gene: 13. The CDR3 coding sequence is TGTGCCACCAGCAAAGACATGGGACAGGGAATAATCGGGGAGCTGTTTTTT. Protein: CATSKDMGQGIIGELFF.

The CDR3 sequence is CASSSGTSGGALWTGELFF. DNA of the CDR3: TGTGCCAGCAGTTCCGGGACTAGCGGGGGGGCCTTATGGACCGGGGAGCTGTTTTTT. V gene TRBV7-9 combines with J gene TRBJ2-2, with 16 bases that match TRBD2. V gave up 6 bases and J gave up 5 bases; unmatched junction bases: 12. This CDR3 has 19 residues. CDR1 is SEHNR, CDR2 FQNEAQ, per germline (reference sequence).

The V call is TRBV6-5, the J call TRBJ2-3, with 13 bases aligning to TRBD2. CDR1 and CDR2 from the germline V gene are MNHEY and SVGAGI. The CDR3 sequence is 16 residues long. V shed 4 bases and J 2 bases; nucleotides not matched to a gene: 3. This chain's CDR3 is CASSSTSGGTTDTQYF. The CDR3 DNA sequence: TGTGCCAGCAGTTCGACTAGCGGGGGGACCACAGATACGCAGTATTTT.

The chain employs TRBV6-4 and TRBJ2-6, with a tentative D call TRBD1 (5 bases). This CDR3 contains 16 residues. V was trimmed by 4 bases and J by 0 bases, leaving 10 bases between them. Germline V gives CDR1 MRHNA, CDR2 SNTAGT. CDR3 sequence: CASSAQGSSGANVLTF. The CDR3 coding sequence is TGTGCCAGCAGTGCGCAGGGATCCTCTGGGGCCAACGTCCTGACTTTC.

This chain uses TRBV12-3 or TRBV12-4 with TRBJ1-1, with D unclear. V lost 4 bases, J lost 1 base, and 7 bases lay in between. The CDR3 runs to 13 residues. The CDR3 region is CASSWAGNTEAFF. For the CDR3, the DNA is TGTGCCAGCAGTTGGGCAGGGAACACTGAAGCTTTCTTT.

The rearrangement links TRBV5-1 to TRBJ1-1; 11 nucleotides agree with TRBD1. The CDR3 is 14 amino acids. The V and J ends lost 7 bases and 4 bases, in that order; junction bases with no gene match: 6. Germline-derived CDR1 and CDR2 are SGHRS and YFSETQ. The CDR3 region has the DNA TGCGCCAGCCAATCCGGGACAGGGGGCACTGAAGCTTTCTTT. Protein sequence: CASQSGTGGTEAFF.

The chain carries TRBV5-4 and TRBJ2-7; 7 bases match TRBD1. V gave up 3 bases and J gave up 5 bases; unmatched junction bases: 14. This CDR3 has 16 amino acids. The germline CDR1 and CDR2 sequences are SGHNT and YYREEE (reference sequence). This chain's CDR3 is CASSSYLQGKPHEQYF. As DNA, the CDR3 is TGTGCCAGCAGCTCCTATCTACAGGGGAAACCCCACGAGCAGTACTTC.

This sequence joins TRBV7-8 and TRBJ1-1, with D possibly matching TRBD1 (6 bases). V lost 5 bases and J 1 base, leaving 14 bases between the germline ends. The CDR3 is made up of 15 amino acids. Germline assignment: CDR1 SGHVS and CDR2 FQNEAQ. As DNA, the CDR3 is TGTGCCAGCAGCACACAGGACAGTGGGAACACTGAAGCTTTCTTT. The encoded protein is CASSTQDSGNTEAFF.

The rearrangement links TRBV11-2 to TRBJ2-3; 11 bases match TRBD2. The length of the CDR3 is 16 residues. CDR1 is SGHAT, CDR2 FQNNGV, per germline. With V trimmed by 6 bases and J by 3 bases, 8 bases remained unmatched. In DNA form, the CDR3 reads TGTGCCAGCAGGGGGGTTCGACTAGCGGGGACAGATACGCAGTATTTT. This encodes CASRGVRLAGTDTQYF.

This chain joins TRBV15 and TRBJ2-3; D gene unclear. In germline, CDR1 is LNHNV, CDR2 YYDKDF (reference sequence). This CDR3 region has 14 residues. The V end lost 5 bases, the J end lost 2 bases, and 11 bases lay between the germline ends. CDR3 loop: CATSHPGFTDTQYF. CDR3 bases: TGTGCCACCAGCCATCCAGGCTTCACAGATACGCAGTATTTT.

As DNA, the CDR3 is TGTGCCAGCAGCCCTAGGGGAACTGAAGCTTTCTTT. Translated: CASSPRGTEAFF. V and J are TRBV3-1 (or the pseudogene TRBV3-2) and TRBJ1-1; tentatively, D is TRBD1 (5 bases). The V gene lost 4 bases and the J gene lost 5 bases, with 8 bases spanning the gap. This CDR3 is 12 amino acids long. CDR1 and CDR2 (germline): LGHDT, YNNKEL (reference sequence).

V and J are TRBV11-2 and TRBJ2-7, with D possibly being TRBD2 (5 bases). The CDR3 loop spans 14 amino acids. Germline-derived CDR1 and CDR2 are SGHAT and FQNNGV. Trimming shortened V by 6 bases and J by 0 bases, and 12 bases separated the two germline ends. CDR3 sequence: CASSLPGSSYEQYF. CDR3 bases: TGTGCCAGCAGTTTACCTGGGAGCTCCTACGAGCAGTACTTC.

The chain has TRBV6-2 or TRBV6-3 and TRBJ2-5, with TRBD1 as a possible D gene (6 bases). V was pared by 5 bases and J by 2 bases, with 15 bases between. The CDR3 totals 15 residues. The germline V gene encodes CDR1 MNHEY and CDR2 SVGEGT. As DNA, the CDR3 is TGTGCCAGCAGTAACGCCGGGACAACTCAAGAGACCCAGTACTTC. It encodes CASSNAGTTQETQYF.

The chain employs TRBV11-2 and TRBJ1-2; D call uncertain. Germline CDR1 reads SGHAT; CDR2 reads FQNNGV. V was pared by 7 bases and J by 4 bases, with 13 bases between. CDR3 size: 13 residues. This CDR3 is CASTAPAGYGYTF. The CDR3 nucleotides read TGTGCCAGCACCGCTCCGGCGGGCTATGGCTACACCTTC.

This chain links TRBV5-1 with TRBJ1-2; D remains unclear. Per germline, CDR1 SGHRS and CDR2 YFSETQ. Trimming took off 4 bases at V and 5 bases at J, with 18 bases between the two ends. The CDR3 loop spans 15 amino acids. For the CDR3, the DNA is TGCGCCAGCAGCCCCGAGTTCGGGGAATCATATGGCTACACCTTC. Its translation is CASSPEFGESYGYTF.

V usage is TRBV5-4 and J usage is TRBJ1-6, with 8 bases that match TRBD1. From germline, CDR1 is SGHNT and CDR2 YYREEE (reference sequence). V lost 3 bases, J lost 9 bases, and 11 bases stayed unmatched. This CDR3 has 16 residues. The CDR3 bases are TGTGCCAGCAGCTCACTCAGGGGGCGCGGGATTTCACCCCTCCACTTT. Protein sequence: CASSSLRGRGISPLHF.

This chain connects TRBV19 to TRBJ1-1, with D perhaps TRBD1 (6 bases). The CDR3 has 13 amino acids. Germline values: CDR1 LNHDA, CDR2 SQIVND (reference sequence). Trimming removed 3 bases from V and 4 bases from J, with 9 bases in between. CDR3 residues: CASSMGRGTEAFF. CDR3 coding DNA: TGTGCCAGTAGTATGGGCAGGGGCACTGAAGCTTTCTTT.

The CDR3 protein is CASRGYTDTQYF. CDR3 in DNA: TGTGCCAGCAGGGGCTACACAGATACGCAGTATTTT. The rearrangement joins TRBV12-3 or TRBV12-4 to TRBJ2-3; D is undetermined. The CDR3 consists of 12 residues. Trimming shortened V by 6 bases and J by 2 bases, and 6 bases separated the two germline ends.

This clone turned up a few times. CDR3 residues: CASSSKDVTGHDGYTF. The CDR3 nucleotides are TGCGCCAGCAGCTCAAAAGACGTGACAGGGCATGATGGCTACACCTTC. The chain joins TRBV5-1 to TRBJ1-2, with 7 bases fitting TRBD1. Germline CDR1 reads SGHRS; CDR2 reads YFSETQ. Trimming at V came to 3 bases and at J to 6 bases, leaving 14 bases not matched to a gene. The CDR3 extends over 16 amino acids.

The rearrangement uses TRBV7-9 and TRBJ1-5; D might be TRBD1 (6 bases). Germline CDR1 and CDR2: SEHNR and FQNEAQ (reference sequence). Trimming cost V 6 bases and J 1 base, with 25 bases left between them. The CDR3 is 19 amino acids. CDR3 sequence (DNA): TGTGCCAGCAGAAACGATGTTCGGACCGCGGGGGCGAGCAATCAGCCCCAGCATTTT. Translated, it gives CASRNDVRTAGASNQPQHF. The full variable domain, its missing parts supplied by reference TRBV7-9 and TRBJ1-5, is DTGVSQNPRHKITKRGQNVTFRCDPISEHNRLYWYRQTLGQGPEFLTYFQNEAQLEKSRLLSDRFSAERPKGSFSTLEIQRTEQGDSAMYLCASRNDVRTAGASNQPQHFGDGTRLSIL.

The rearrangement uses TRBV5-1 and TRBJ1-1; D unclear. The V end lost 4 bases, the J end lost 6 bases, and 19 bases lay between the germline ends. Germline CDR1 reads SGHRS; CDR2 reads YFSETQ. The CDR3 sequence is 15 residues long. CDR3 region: CASSLGGTEASEAFF. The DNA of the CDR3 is TGCGCCAGCAGCCTCGGTGGAACTGAGGCTTCTGAAGCTTTCTTT.

CDR3 loop: CASSEGAGGFF. In DNA, the CDR3 is TGTGCCAGCAGTGAGGGGGCCGGTGGTTTCTTT. The rearrangement links TRBV12-3 or TRBV12-4 to TRBJ1-1, with 7 bases lining up with TRBD1. The CDR3 is 11 residues long. V dropped 5 bases and J dropped 13; count of bases not matched to a gene: 7.

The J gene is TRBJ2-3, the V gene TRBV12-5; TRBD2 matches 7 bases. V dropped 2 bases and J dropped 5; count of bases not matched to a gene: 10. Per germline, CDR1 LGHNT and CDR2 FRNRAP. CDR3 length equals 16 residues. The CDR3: CASGLTGGYGRDTQYF. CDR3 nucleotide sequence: TGTGCTAGTGGTTTGACCGGGGGGTATGGGAGAGATACGCAGTATTTT.

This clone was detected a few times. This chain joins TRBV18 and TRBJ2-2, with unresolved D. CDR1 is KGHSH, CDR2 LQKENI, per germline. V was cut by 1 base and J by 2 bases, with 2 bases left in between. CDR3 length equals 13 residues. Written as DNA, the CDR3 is TGTGCCAGCTCACCACTAAACACCGGGGAGCTGTTTTTT. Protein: CASSPLNTGELFF.